This T cell receptor beta chain stems from a study of T cells in Graves' hyperthyroidism and ophthalmopathy. Authors of the study amplified TCR beta CDR3 regions from RNA transcripts. RT-PCR in the first round (using the HTBI primer set) targeted the TCR CDR3. TCRdb recomputed calls from the multiplex PCR reads with MiXCR, one row per CDR3 protein. The table includes about 560,000 distinct CDR3 sequences, approximately 14% detected once. In its sample, this clonotype was seen many times. Diagnosis relied on clinical symptoms, serum thyroxine and TRAb, thyroid ultrasound and orbital computed tomography. The specimen sequenced was blood. This sequence was found in a woman in her 30s with Graves' hyperthyroidism.

The CDR3 loop is CASSYNGQETQYF. As DNA, the CDR3 is TGTGCCAGCAGTTATAATGGGCAAGAGACCCAGTACTTC. This chain joins TRBV6-1 and TRBJ2-5; no clear D gene. Between the trimmed V and J ends, which lost 5 bases and 2 bases, there was a span of 9 bases. CDR3 size: 13 residues. Germline V gene sequence: CDR1 MNHNS, CDR2 SASEGT.